The 6 T cell receptor beta chains below were found in one sample sequenced in a study of blood T cell repertoires in COVID-19. The method was immunoSEQ multiplex PCR; TCRdb's version includes in-frame clones alone and lacks a portion of them. The top ten clones hold approximately 2% of a sample with nearly 250,000 clones, around 88% of them seen once. The sequenced sample was PBMCs or T cells enriched from blood (not recorded which). These receptors all stem from a woman in her 50s who had recovered from COVID-19.

This sequence joins TRBV6-2 or TRBV6-3 and TRBJ1-2; tentatively, D is TRBD1 (5 bases). The germline V and J ends were trimmed by 2 bases and 8 bases, with 18 bases remaining between them. This CDR3 is built from 15 residues. The germline V gene has CDR1 MNHEY and CDR2 SVGEGT. The CDR3 coding sequence is TGTGCCAGCAGTTACGGAAGGACATGGAGGGTAGGCTACACCTTC. This codes for CASSYGRTWRVGYTF.

The J gene is TRBJ2-1, the V gene TRBV7-3; the match to TRBD1 covers 10 bases. CDR1 and CDR2 (germline): SGHTA, FQGTGA. This CDR3 is 15 amino acids long. The V and J ends lost 3 bases and 3 bases, in that order; junction bases with no gene match: 2. As DNA, the CDR3 is TGTGCCAGCAGCTTTGACAGGGGGCACTACAATGAGCAGTTCTTC. Translation: CASSFDRGHYNEQFF.

This rearrangement joins TRBV11-3 to TRBJ2-3, with 7 bases identical to TRBD2. From germline, CDR1 is SGHNT and CDR2 YENEEA. With V trimmed by 4 bases and J by 6 bases, 7 bases remained unmatched. The CDR3 extends over 14 amino acids. The CDR3 sequence is CASSWSGTGDTQYF. CDR3 nucleotide sequence: TGTGCCAGCAGCTGGAGCGGGACGGGCGATACGCAGTATTTT.

The chain uses TRBV9 and TRBJ2-7; the D gene is possibly TRBD1 (6 bases). Germline CDR1 and CDR2: SGDLS and YYNGEE. V was shortened by 4 bases and J by 3 bases, with 11 bases between the two germline ends. The CDR3 has 13 amino acids. The CDR3 region is CASSYGQYYEQYF. CDR3 in DNA: TGTGCCAGCAGCTATGGACAGTACTACGAGCAGTACTTC.

The chain is built from TRBV4-3 and TRBJ2-1; no reliable D call. The germline gives CDR1 LGHNA, CDR2 YSLEER. The V end was cut by 4 bases, the J end by 1 base, with 14 bases between. CDR3 length: 16 residues. CDR3 loop: CASSPDTIRSYNEQFF. The CDR3 DNA sequence: TGCGCCAGCAGCCCGGATACTATACGGTCCTACAATGAGCAGTTCTTC.

The chain links TRBV5-1 to TRBJ2-7, with 14 bases fitting TRBD2. V was clipped by 4 bases and J by 0 bases; unmatched bases: 3. CDR3 length: 16 amino acids. In germline, CDR1 is SGHRS, CDR2 YFSETQ. The CDR3 bases are TGCGCCAGCAGCACCGGGACTAGCGGGAGCTCCTACGAGCAGTACTTC. It codes for CASSTGTSGSSYEQYF.